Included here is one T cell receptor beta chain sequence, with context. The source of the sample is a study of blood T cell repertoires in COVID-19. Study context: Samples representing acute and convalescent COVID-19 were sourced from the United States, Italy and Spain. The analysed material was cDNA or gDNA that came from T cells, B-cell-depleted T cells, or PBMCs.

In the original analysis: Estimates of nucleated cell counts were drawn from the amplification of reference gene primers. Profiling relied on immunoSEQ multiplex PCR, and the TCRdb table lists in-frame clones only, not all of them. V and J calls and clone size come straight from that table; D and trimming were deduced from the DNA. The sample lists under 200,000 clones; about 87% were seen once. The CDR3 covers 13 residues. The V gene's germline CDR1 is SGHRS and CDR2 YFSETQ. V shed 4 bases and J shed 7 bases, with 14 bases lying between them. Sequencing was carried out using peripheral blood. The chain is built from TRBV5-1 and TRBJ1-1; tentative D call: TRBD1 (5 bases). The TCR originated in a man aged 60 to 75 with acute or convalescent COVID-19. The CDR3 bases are TGCGCCAGCAGCCTCGTTGGGGGGAGTGAAGCTTTCTTT. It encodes CASSLVGGSEAFF.